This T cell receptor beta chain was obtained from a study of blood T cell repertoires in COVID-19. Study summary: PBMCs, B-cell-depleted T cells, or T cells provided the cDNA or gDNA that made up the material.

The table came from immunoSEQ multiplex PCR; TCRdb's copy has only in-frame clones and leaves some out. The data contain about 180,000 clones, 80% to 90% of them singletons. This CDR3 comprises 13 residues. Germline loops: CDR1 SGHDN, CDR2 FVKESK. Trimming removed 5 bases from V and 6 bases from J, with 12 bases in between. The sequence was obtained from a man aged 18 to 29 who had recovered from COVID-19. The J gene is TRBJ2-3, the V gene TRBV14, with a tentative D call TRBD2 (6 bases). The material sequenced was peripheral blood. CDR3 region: CASSNWDSDTQYF. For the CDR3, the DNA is TGTGCCAGCAGCAATTGGGACTCCGATACGCAGTATTTT.